The following is a T cell receptor beta chain sequence with its context. Its target is not known. The V and J ends lost 0 bases and 8 bases respectively, with 17 bases between them. The CDR3 spans 16 residues. Germline assignment: CDR1 MRHNA and CDR2 SNTAGT. TCRdb used MiXCR to reprocess the RT-PCR reads, holding one entry per CDR3 protein. In the table there are approximately 520,000 distinct CDR3 sequences, 16% of which are singletons. This sample is drawn from a study of response to subunit inactivated influenza vaccine. Findings and limits, study-wide: Researchers suggested that each seasonal influenza vaccination recruits few new T cells.

Sequenced material: CD4+ T cells sorted from PBMCs, taken around 25 months after vaccination. This clonotype was sampled from a man between 50 and 75 years old who received an inactivated influenza vaccine. The chain carries TRBV6-4 and TRBJ1-5; D might be TRBD1 (6 bases). The CDR3 protein is CASSDSLGGKDEPQHF. In DNA, the CDR3 is TGTGCCAGCAGTGACTCCTTGGGGGGCAAGGACGAGCCCCAGCATTTT.